Detailed here is one T cell receptor (beta chain). Its antigen is unknown. The data are from a study of cytomegalovirus exposure and HLA in healthy donors. As for the study in general: Among fewer than 500 genotyped donors, roughly 80% fell in the Caucasian-associated ancestry cluster.

Study-level points and caveats: At a 0.05 false discovery rate, a later analysis found 18,000 or so TCR beta sequences to be associated with HLA alleles. The likely origin of a cluster of highly shared sequence variants was a sequencing artifact. Among TCR beta chains, those listed as cytomegalovirus-associated numbered about 160.

PCR used 60 Vbeta primers and 13 Jbeta primers. Clones were sequenced by immunoSEQ multiplex PCR, and TCRdb holds only the in-frame ones, with some missing. The sample lists roughly 100,000 clones, approximately 79% occurring once. The clonotype originates from a man in his sixties in good health and CMV-seropositive. The sample consisted of PBMCs.

Written as DNA, the CDR3 is TGTGCCAGCAGCATGGGGGCTTCTAGCGGGGGCAATGAGCAGTTCTTC. This sequence encodes CASSMGASSGGNEQFF. The V call is TRBV5-4, the J call TRBJ2-1; 10 bases fit TRBD2. Trimming cost V 4 bases and J 6 bases; bases outside gene matches: 10. Germline V gene sequence: CDR1 SGHNT, CDR2 YYREEE (reference sequence). This CDR3 region has 16 residues.